Following are 25 T cell receptor beta chains from one sample sequenced in a study of cytomegalovirus exposure and HLA in healthy donors (dated by TCRdb to about 2017). Receptor amplification or capture employed the immunoSEQ multiplex PCR assay. For the multiplex PCR, a mixture combining 60 forward primers for TCR Vbeta segments and 13 reverse primers for TCR Jbeta segments was used. This immuneACCESS table, as held by TCRdb, lists in-frame sequences with V and J called but not all clones. Of the missing ones, under half trace to an unresolved V gene in checked studies; the others have no known cause. This sample gives around 140,000 clones in total; 60% to 80% of them show up just once. 3.5% to 5% of the sample rests with the top ten. The sequenced sample was PBMCs. The receptors here all came from a male donor in good health and CMV-seronegative.

The sample holds one count of this clone. The chain combines TRBV4-1 with TRBJ1-2; no clear D gene. CDR3 size: 15 residues. The V end lost 0 bases, the J end lost 5 bases, and 13 bases lay between the germline ends. Germline CDR1 and CDR2: MGHRA and YSYEKL. The CDR3 reads CASSQDEVDLYGYTF. The CDR3 nucleotides are TGCGCCAGCAGCCAAGATGAGGTGGATTTGTATGGCTACACCTTC.

The rearrangement links TRBV19 to TRBJ1-6; D gene uncertain. V lost 5 bases and J lost 8, with 16 bases in between. CDR1 and CDR2 from the germline V gene are LNHDA and SQIVND (reference sequence). The CDR3 runs 15 residues. As DNA, the CDR3 is TGTGCCAGTAGTCCTGGGAGCGGGTTGGATTCACCCCTCCACTTT. This encodes CASSPGSGLDSPLHF.

This clone was detected once. DNA of the CDR3: TGTGCCAGCAGCTCGGGGACTAGCGGGAGGCTACAGCAGTTCTTC. Protein: CASSSGTSGRLQQFF. The chain employs TRBV5-6 and TRBJ2-1; 15 bases align to TRBD2. Germline CDR1 is SGHDT and CDR2 is YYEEEE. The CDR3 totals 15 residues. The V segment lost 3 bases and the J segment 11 bases; nucleotides outside the gene matches: 6.

This chain joins TRBV6-1 and TRBJ2-7; 11 nucleotides match TRBD2. V shed 8 bases, J shed 3 bases, and the junction held 9 bases outside the gene matches. CDR3 length: 15 amino acids. Germline V lookup: CDR1 MNHNS, CDR2 SASEGT. CDR3 nucleotides: TGTGCCAGCTCGCCGGGACTAGCGGATTACTACGAGCAGTACTTC. Its protein product is CASSPGLADYYEQYF.

This chain uses TRBV7-2 with TRBJ2-3; TRBD2 matches 7 bases. Per germline, CDR1 SGHTA and CDR2 FQGNSA. This CDR3 is 14 amino acids long. After removal of 0 bases from V and 4 bases from J, the junction contained 1 base not matched to a gene. For the CDR3, the DNA is TGTGCCAGCAGCTTAGCGGCGGGGGCAGATACGCAGTATTTT. This gives the protein CASSLAAGADTQYF.

The chain couples TRBV6-5 to TRBJ1-5; perhaps TRBD1 as D (5 bases). Germline V gene lookup returns CDR1 MNHEY and CDR2 SVGAGI. This CDR3 has 15 residues. Deletions cut 6 bases from V and 8 bases from J, with 20 bases between. The CDR3 is CASSPSVPPGEPQHF. In DNA form, the CDR3 reads TGTGCCAGCAGCCCTTCGGTTCCACCGGGGGAGCCCCAGCATTTT.

The V gene is TRBV10-1, the J gene TRBJ2-1; 9 positions match TRBD1. V dropped 6 bases and J dropped 3; count of bases not matched to a gene: 6. Looked up from germline, CDR1 is WNHNN and CDR2 is SYGVQD (reference sequence). CDR3 size: 15 residues. In DNA, the CDR3 is TGCGCCAGCAGCCCGGGACAGGGAAACTACAATGAGCAGTTCTTC. It specifies CASSPGQGNYNEQFF.

The chain has TRBV28 and TRBJ1-2; weak D call: TRBD1 (5 bases). The V end was cut by 3 bases, the J end by 2 bases, with 13 bases between. Germline V gene lookup returns CDR1 MDHEN and CDR2 SYDVKM. The CDR3 totals 15 residues. The CDR3 protein is CASSFNQGLNYGYTF. CDR3 nucleotide sequence: TGTGCCAGCAGTTTCAACCAGGGCCTCAACTATGGCTACACCTTC.

The V call is TRBV29-1, the J call TRBJ2-3; TRBD2 agrees at 16 bases. Germline CDR1 is SQVTM and CDR2 is ANQGSEA. The V and J ends lost 4 bases and 0 bases, in that order; junction bases with no gene match: 10. The CDR3 spans 19 residues. The CDR3 is CSVGGLAGGPTTSTDTQYF. The CDR3 coding sequence is TGCAGCGTTGGGGGACTAGCGGGAGGGCCCACAACTAGCACAGATACGCAGTATTTT.

The genes are TRBV9 and TRBJ1-3; TRBD1 is a possible D gene (5 bases). This CDR3 region has 16 residues. The germline V gene has CDR1 SGDLS and CDR2 YYNGEE. The V end lost 4 bases, the J end lost 0 bases, and 14 bases lay between the germline ends. The CDR3 DNA is TGTGCCAGCAGCCTCGCGGGACTGATCTCTGGAAACACCATATATTTT. Its translation: CASSLAGLISGNTIYF.

The rearrangement uses TRBV5-6 and TRBJ2-5; perhaps TRBD1 as D (5 bases). This CDR3 comprises 14 residues. CDR1 SGHDT and CDR2 YYEEEE come from the germline V gene. Trimming left V 0 bases short and J 3 bases short, with 9 bases between. As DNA, the CDR3 is TGTGCCAGCAGCTTGGAGACAGACGAAGAGACCCAGTACTTC. Translation gives CASSLETDEETQYF.

This clone was detected only once. The genes are TRBV27 and TRBJ2-2, with D maybe TRBD1 (5 bases). This CDR3 is built from 13 residues. CDR1 is MNHEY, CDR2 SMNVEV, per germline (reference sequence). V was shortened by 7 bases and J by 6 bases, with 12 bases between the two germline ends. Written as DNA, the CDR3 is TGTGCCAGCAAAACAGGAGACGCCGGGGAGCTGTTTTTT. It encodes CASKTGDAGELFF.

The V gene is TRBV5-4, the J gene TRBJ2-5; TRBD1 might be the D (6 bases). The germline gives CDR1 SGHNT, CDR2 YYREEE (reference sequence). Deletions cut 1 base from V and 0 bases from J, with 10 bases between. The CDR3 contains 15 residues. The CDR3 DNA sequence: TGTGCCAGCAGCTTGACGACAGGCTACCAAGAGACCCAGTACTTC. This translates into CASSLTTGYQETQYF.

This chain uses TRBV30 with TRBJ1-2, with 8 bases aligning to TRBD1. V lost 5 bases, J lost 7 bases, and 6 bases stayed unmatched. The CDR3 has 12 residues. Germline V gene sequence: CDR1 GTSNPN, CDR2 SVGIG (reference sequence). CDR3: CAWDRGSLGYTF. Written as DNA, the CDR3 is TGTGCCTGGGACAGGGGATCCCTTGGCTACACCTTC.

The chain carries TRBV7-7 and TRBJ2-6; TRBD1 aligns across 9 bases. Germline V lookup: CDR1 SSHAT, CDR2 FNYEAQ (reference sequence). The CDR3 totals 17 residues. Here the CDR3 DNA reads TGTGCTGTTACTCGGACAGGGGAACACTCTGGGGCCAACGTCCTGACTTTC. Translation gives CAVTRTGEHSGANVLTF.

This chain uses TRBV7-9 with TRBJ1-2, with a tentative D call TRBD1 (6 bases). CDR1 SEHNR and CDR2 FQNEAQ come from the germline V gene (reference sequence). This CDR3 is 13 amino acids long. V lost 5 bases to trimming and J lost 4 bases, with 11 bases between them. In DNA form, the CDR3 reads TGTGCCAGCAGCCTCAGGGGTGGCTATGGCTACACCTTC. Translation: CASSLRGGYGYTF. The full variable domain, in which reference TRBV7-9 and TRBJ1-2 provide the parts outside the CDR3, is DTGVSQNPRHKITKRGQNVTFRCDPISEHNRLYWYRQTLGQGPEFLTYFQNEAQLEKSRLLSDRFSAERPKGSFSTLEIQRTEQGDSAMYLCASSLRGGYGYTFGSGTRLTVV.

J is TRBJ2-5 and V is TRBV7-9, with TRBD2 as a possible D gene (5 bases). Germline lookup yields CDR1 SEHNR and CDR2 FQNEAQ (reference sequence). The CDR3 consists of 16 residues. V lost 5 bases and J 4 bases, leaving 20 bases between the germline ends. Here the CDR3 DNA reads TGTGCCAGCAGCCATTCGACGGAGGATTCAAGAGAGACCCAGTACTTC. Translated, it gives CASSHSTEDSRETQYF.

The genes are TRBV6-1 and TRBJ1-6; D remains unclear. The germline V and J ends were trimmed by 8 bases and 4 bases, with 15 bases remaining between them. The CDR3 runs 15 residues. CDR1 is MNHNS and CDR2 is SASEGT in the germline V gene. In nucleotides, the CDR3 is TGTGCCAGCGAATCGGGGAGTTTTTATAATTCACCCCTCCACTTT. This encodes CASESGSFYNSPLHF.

The rearrangement joins TRBV6-5 to TRBJ1-3, with D possibly TRBD1 on 6 matching bases. The germline V and J ends were trimmed by 6 bases and 2 bases, with 11 bases remaining between them. This CDR3 has 14 amino acids. Germline V gene sequence: CDR1 MNHEY, CDR2 SVGAGI. CDR3 nucleotides: TGTGCCAGCAGCCCCCAGGGGACTGGAAACACCATATATTTT. Translated, it gives CASSPQGTGNTIYF.

The rearrangement links TRBV5-1 to TRBJ1-2; D perhaps matches TRBD1 (6 bases). This CDR3 region has 12 residues. Looked up from germline, CDR1 is SGHRS and CDR2 is YFSETQ. V was trimmed by 4 bases and J by 7 bases, leaving 11 bases between them. CDR3 DNA: TGCGCCAGCAGCGGAAACAGGGCTGGCTACACCTTC. Protein: CASSGNRAGYTF.

The rearrangement uses TRBV5-6 and TRBJ2-2; 10 bases fit TRBD1. Germline V gene data show CDR1 as SGHDT and CDR2 as YYEEEE. J was trimmed by 6 bases and V by 0 bases; bases with no gene match: 5. The CDR3 runs 16 residues. CDR3 sequence: CASSLGPGQGSGELFF. In DNA, the CDR3 is TGTGCCAGCAGCTTGGGGCCGGGACAGGGGTCCGGGGAGCTGTTTTTT.

This sequence joins TRBV5-4 and TRBJ2-7; D might be TRBD2 (5 bases). From germline, CDR1 is SGHNT and CDR2 YYREEE (reference sequence). V lost 4 bases to trimming and J lost 3 bases, with 14 bases between them. The CDR3 totals 14 residues. DNA for the CDR3: TGTGCCAGCAGCCCTGGACTGGAGTTCTACGAGCAGTACTTC. Amino acids: CASSPGLEFYEQYF.

A few counts support this clone. This chain uses TRBV29-1 with TRBJ2-1; 7 bases are a match to TRBD2. Trimming at V came to 1 base and at J to 7 bases, leaving 4 bases not matched to a gene. Germline CDR1 SQVTM, CDR2 ANQGSEA. The CDR3 runs 13 residues. CDR3 protein: CSVEGAGLNEQFF. The CDR3 DNA reads TGCAGCGTTGAAGGAGCGGGGCTAAATGAGCAGTTCTTC.

The chain recombines TRBV5-1 with TRBJ2-4; 8 bases map to TRBD2. V lost 4 bases to trimming and J lost 12 bases; unmatched junction nucleotides: 18. The germline gives CDR1 SGHRS, CDR2 YFSETQ. CDR3 length: 16 amino acids. For the CDR3, the DNA is TGCGCCAGCAGCCCTACAGCGGGGGCGGTTCTCGAGTCTCAGTACTTC. Residues: CASSPTAGAVLESQYF.

The chain has TRBV12-2 and TRBJ2-7; the D call in the table, TRBD2, was not verified against the DNA. TRBV12-2 is recorded as a pseudogene. The CDR3 contains 19 residues. The CDR3 is CASRPLAGGLVEGSYEQYF. The CDR3, as DNA: TGTGCAAGTCGCCCCCTAGCGGGAGGACTGGTGGAGGGCTCCTACGAGCAGTACTTC.